The text below deals with one T cell receptor (beta chain). A few counts support this clone. Its antigen has not been determined. No clone much larger than this one lies a single base away; base qualities are absent. Starting 14 to 28 days after the autologous transplant, patients began checkpoint therapy, which included ipilimumab at 1 mg/kg intravenously on day 1 of selected weeks. Nivolumab was given at 3 mg/kg intravenously on day 1 of weeks 1, 4, 7, 10, and every two weeks through week 26. Combined checkpoint inhibition with ipilimumab and nivolumab as consolidation after autologous stem cell transplantation was tested in a Phase Ib clinical trial. These data originate in a study of ipilimumab plus nivolumab after autologous stem cell transplantation (dated by TCRdb to about 2021). In the study overall: Trial patients received a median of roughly 5 ipilimumab doses and about 8 nivolumab doses. The trial enrolled patients with high-risk diffuse large B cell lymphoma, mature T cell lymphoma, or multiple myeloma undergoing autologous transplant. The DLBCL cohort included primary refractory and relapsed disease, with 18-month progression-free survival of about 86% and 27% respectively. Under 40 patients made up the trial's intent-to-treat population.

The library was built by means of the immunoSEQ multiplex PCR assay. This immuneACCESS table, as held by TCRdb, lists in-frame sequences with V and J called but not all clones. Of the missing ones, under half trace to an unresolved V gene in checked studies; the others have no known cause. The table for this sample lists fewer than 25,000 clones; about 81% of them were counted only once. The ten largest clones take up about 6.4% of the sample. The CDR1 and CDR2 encoded by the germline V gene (reference sequence) are MNHNY and SVGAGI. V is pruned by 6 bases and J by 4 bases, leaving 14 bases of the junction without a gene match. The CDR3 runs 16 residues from the cysteine to the phenylalanine. The DNA shown is the 48-base CDR3, in frame from base 1. General findings and caveats noted by the study authors: Combined checkpoint inhibition as post-transplant consolidation was concluded by the authors to appear tolerable. According to the authors, a biologic rationale for studying the approach further came from T cell receptor repertoire, regulatory T cell phenotype and gut microbiota profiles.

The clonotype comes from a male donor with diffuse large B-cell lymphoma. Sequences were derived from PBMCs, sampled in a trial of ipilimumab plus nivolumab as post-transplant consolidation. The rearrangement combines TRBV6-6 with TRBJ1-1; 7 bases in the middle match TRBD1. DNA sequence: TGTGCCAGCAGCCCAACCACCAGGGGGTCGGGCACTGAAGCTTTCTTT. Its coded protein is CASSPTTRGSGTEAFF.